This TCR beta chain was sequenced for a study of Graves' ophthalmopathy and Graves' hyperthyroidism. The overall study: The study drew peripheral blood at initial diagnosis, before any treatment.

Stable hyperthyroidism meant no ophthalmopathy within 18 months of follow-up. Eligible hyperthyroidism cases comprised new diagnoses of under 2 months' duration in individuals aged 18 to 65. This clonotype was counted ten times or more. The germline CDR1 and CDR2 sequences are SEHNR and FQNEAQ (reference sequence). Trimming removed 0 bases at V and 2 bases at J, with 11 bases between. This CDR3 region has 15 residues. The authors amplified TCR beta CDR3 regions from RNA transcripts. Scientists carried out first-round RT-PCR using HTBI primers and then a second-round multiplex PCR. TCRdb ran MiXCR on the multiplex PCR reads and lists one entry per CDR3 protein. The sample lists a few hundred thousand distinct CDR3 sequences, approximately 15% occurring once.

The rearrangement links TRBV7-9 to TRBJ2-7; D is unresolved. Material for sequencing was peripheral blood. The sequence derives from a woman aged 18-30 years with stable Graves' hyperthyroidism. CDR3 DNA: TGTGCCAGCAGCTTAGCGGTCCAGGATGCCTACGAGCAGTACTTC. As protein: CASSLAVQDAYEQYF.